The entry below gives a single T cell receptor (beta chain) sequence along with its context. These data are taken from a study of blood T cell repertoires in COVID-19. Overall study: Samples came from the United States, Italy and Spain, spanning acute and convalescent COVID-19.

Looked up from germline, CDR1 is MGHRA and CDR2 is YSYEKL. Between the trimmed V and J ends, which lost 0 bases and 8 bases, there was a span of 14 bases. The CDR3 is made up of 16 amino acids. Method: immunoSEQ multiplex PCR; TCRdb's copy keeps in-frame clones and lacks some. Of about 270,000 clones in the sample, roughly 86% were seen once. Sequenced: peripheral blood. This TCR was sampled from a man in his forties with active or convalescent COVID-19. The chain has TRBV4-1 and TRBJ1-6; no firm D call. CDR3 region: CASSQDHGEAHSPLHF. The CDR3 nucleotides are TGCGCCAGCAGCCAAGATCATGGGGAGGCGCATTCACCCCTCCACTTT.